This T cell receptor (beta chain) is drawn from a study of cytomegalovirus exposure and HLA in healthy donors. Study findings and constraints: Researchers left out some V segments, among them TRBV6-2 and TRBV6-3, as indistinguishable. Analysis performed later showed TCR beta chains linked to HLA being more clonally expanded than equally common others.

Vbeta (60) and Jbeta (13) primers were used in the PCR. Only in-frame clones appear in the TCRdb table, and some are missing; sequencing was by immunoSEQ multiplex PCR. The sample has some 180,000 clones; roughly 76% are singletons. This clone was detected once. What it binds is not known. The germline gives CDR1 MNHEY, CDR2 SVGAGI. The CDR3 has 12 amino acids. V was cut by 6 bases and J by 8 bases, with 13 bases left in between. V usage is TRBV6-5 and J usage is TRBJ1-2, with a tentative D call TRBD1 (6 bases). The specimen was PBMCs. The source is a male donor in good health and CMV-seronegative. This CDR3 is CASRRGREGYTF. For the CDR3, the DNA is TGTGCCAGCAGGCGGGGGCGGGAGGGCTACACCTTC.